The clone carrying this T cell receptor (beta chain) has just a few counts. What it binds is unknown. Germline CDR1 and CDR2: SGHVS and FNYEAQ. The CDR3 has 13 residues. V gave up 5 bases and J gave up 7 bases; unmatched junction bases: 5. This entry comes from a study of cytomegalovirus exposure and HLA in healthy donors. Whole-study results and caveats: Researchers reported from a later analysis that most CMV-associated TCR beta chains appeared HLA-restricted.

It was with 60 Vbeta and 13 Jbeta primers that the PCR ran. Data came from immunoSEQ multiplex PCR; TCRdb stores just in-frame clones and leaves some out. The data contain about 130,000 clones, about two thirds of them seen just once; the ten biggest clones take up 2% to 3%. The chain has TRBV7-6 and TRBJ1-5; the match to TRBD1 covers 7 bases. The TCR sequence derives from a woman aged 60-75 years in good health and CMV-seropositive. Sequencing used PBMCs. CDR3 nucleotides: TGTGCCAGCAGCCCCACCAGGGGGCAGCCCCAGCATTTT. It specifies CASSPTRGQPQHF.